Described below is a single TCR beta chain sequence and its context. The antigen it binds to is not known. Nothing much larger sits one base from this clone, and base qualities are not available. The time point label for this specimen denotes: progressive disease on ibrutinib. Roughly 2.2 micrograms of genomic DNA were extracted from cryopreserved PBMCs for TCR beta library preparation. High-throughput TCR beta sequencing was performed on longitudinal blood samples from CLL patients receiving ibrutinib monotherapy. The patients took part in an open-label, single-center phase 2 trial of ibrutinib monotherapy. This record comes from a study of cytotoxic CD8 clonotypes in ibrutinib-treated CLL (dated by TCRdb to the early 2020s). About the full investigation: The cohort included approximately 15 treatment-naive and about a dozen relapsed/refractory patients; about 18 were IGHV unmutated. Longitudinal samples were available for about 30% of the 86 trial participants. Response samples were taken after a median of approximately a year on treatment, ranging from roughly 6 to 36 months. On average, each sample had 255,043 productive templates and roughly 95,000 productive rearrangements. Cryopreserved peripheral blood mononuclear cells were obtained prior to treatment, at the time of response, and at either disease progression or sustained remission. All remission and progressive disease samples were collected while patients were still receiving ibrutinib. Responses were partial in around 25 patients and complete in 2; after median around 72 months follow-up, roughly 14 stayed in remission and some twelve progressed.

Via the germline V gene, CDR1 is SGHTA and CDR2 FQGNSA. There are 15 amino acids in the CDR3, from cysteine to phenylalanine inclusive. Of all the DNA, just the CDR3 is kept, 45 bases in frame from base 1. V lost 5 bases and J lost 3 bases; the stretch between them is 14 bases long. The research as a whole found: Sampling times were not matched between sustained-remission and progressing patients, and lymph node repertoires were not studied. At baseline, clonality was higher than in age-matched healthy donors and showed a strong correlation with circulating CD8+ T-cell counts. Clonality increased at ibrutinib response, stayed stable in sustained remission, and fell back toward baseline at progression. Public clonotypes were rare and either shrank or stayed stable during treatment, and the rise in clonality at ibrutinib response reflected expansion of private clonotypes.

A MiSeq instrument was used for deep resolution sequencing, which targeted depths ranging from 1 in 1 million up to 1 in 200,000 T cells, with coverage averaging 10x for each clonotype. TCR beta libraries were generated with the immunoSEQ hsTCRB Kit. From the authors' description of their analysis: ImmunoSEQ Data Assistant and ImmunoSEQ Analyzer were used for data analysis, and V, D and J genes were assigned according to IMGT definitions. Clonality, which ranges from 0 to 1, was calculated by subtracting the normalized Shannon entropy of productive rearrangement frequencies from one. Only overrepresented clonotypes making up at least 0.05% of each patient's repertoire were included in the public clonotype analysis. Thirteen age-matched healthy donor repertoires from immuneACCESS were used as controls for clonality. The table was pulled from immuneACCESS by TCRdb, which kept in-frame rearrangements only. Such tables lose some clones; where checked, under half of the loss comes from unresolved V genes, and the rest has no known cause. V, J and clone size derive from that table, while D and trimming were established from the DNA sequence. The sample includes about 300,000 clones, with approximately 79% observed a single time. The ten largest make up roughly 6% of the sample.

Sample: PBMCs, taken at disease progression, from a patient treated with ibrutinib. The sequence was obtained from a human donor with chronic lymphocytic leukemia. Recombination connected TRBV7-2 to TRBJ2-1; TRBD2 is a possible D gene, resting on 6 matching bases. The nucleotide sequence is TGTGCCAGCAGCCGCAGTTCGGGAGACTACAATGAGCAGTTCTTC. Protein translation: CASSRSSGDYNEQFF.